This is a list of T cell receptor beta chains from one sample in a study of T cell responses to AZD1222 COVID-19 vaccine. Profiling relied on immunoSEQ multiplex PCR, and the TCRdb table lists in-frame clones only, not all of them. This table holds over 150,000 clones, just under 95% found once. The sequenced sample was peripheral blood, obtained 28 days after the second dose of the MenACWY control vaccine. The source is an adult who received the MenACWY meningococcal vaccine as a control. CDR3s include the opening cysteine and the closing phenylalanine or tryptophan. Each record gives: clone size, J gene, D gene, V gene, CDR3 DNA, CDR3 protein. The D gene is left open where the match is weak. A clone size is listed for some rows: how often the clone was seen (once, few, many), or a class if it is expanded.

size: -
J: TRBJ1-5
D: -
V: TRBV5-5
DNA: TGTGCCAGCAGCTCCGGGGGTCGGGATCAGCCCCAGCATTTT
CDR3: CASSSGGRDQPQHF

size: -
J: TRBJ2-7
D: -
V: TRBV29-1
DNA: TGCAGCGTCCGGAGCGATGGGTTTTACGAGCAGTACTTC
CDR3: CSVRSDGFYEQYF

size: -
J: TRBJ1-2
D: -
V: TRBV19
DNA: TGTGCCAGTAGTATAGCCGGGAGAAACTATGGCTACACCTTC
CDR3: CASSIAGRNYGYTF

size: -
J: TRBJ2-7
D: -
V: TRBV12-3/TRBV12-4
DNA: TGTGCCAGCACCGCTGGGTCCTACGAGCAGTACTTC
CDR3: CASTAGSYEQYF

size: once
J: TRBJ1-2
D: -
V: TRBV4-1
DNA: TGCGCCAGCAGCCAAGCGACAGTGATTTATGGCTACACCTTC
CDR3: CASSQATVIYGYTF

size: -
J: TRBJ2-7
D: TRBD2
V: TRBV2
DNA: TGTGCCAGCAGTGCGGCTAGCGGGGGCTACGAGCAGTACTTC
CDR3: CASSAASGGYEQYF

size: -
J: TRBJ1-2
D: -
V: TRBV6-5
DNA: TGTGCCAGCAGCCCGGAGGGTAGACGGGGCTACACCTTC
CDR3: CASSPEGRRGYTF

size: -
J: TRBJ2-3
D: TRBD1
V: TRBV7-2
DNA: TGTGCCAGCAGCCCTAGGACAGGGGGCTTTGGCACAGATACGCAGTATTTT
CDR3: CASSPRTGGFGTDTQYF

size: -
J: TRBJ1-2
D: -
V: TRBV6-6
DNA: TGTGCCAGCAGTCCCGCCCGGTGGGTGGGGCCTAACTATGGCTACACCTTC
CDR3: CASSPARWVGPNYGYTF

size: -
J: TRBJ1-6
D: TRBD1
V: TRBV19
DNA: TGTGCCAGTAGTCAGGGGGCGATGTATAATTCACCCCTCCACTTT
CDR3: CASSQGAMYNSPLHF

size: -
J: TRBJ2-1
D: -
V: TRBV28
DNA: TGTGCCAGCAGTTTAGGAGGGGGTGCTATGGATGAGCAGTTCTTC
CDR3: CASSLGGGAMDEQFF

size: -
J: TRBJ1-5
D: -
V: TRBV27
DNA: TGTGCCAGCAGTTTGAGAGGGTCGCTTCAGCCCCAGCATTTT
CDR3: CASSLRGSLQPQHF

size: once
J: TRBJ1-1
D: -
V: TRBV7-2
DNA: TGTGCCAGCAGCTTAGTATCCGGAAGGTCTGAAGCTTTCTTT
CDR3: CASSLVSGRSEAFF

size: -
J: TRBJ1-6
D: -
V: TRBV3-1/TRBV3-2
DNA: TGTGCCAGCAGCCAAGACGGGGTGTATAATTCACCCCTCCACTTT
CDR3: CASSQDGVYNSPLHF

size: -
J: TRBJ1-1
D: TRBD1
V: TRBV6-2/TRBV6-3
DNA: TGTGCCAGCAGCAACTTACAGGGGTTGAGGAGTGCTTTCTTT
CDR3: CASSNLQGLRSAFF

size: -
J: TRBJ2-6
D: -
V: TRBV6-5
DNA: TGTGCCAGCCGGTCTGGGGCCAACGTCCTGACTTTC
CDR3: CASRSGANVLTF

size: -
J: TRBJ2-3
D: -
V: TRBV7-8
DNA: TGTGCCAGCAGCCCCGCGGTGGGGGGTCTTTACACAGATACGCAGTATTTT
CDR3: CASSPAVGGLYTDTQYF

size: once
J: TRBJ2-1
D: TRBD2
V: TRBV20-1
DNA: TGCAGTGCTAGTTCAGTTAGGGAGGGGTTCTCCTACAATGAGCAGTTCTTC
CDR3: CSASSVREGFSYNEQFF

size: -
J: TRBJ1-4
D: -
V: TRBV21-1
DNA: TGTGCCAGCAGCAAAGTAGTGGGGCAGGGGCCAGGAACTAATGAAAAACTGTTTTTT
CDR3: CASSKVVGQGPGTNEKLFF

size: -
J: TRBJ1-2
D: -
V: TRBV6-4
DNA: TGTGCCAGCAGTGGTAAAATTTCGAGACTGATCTATGGCTACACCTTC
CDR3: CASSGKISRLIYGYTF

size: once
J: TRBJ1-4
D: -
V: TRBV19
DNA: TGTGCCAGTAGTACAGGAGCAACTAATGAAAAACTGTTTTTT
CDR3: CASSTGATNEKLFF

size: -
J: TRBJ1-1
D: -
V: TRBV30
DNA: TGTGCCTGGAGTAGGTCGGGGAACACTGAAGCTTTCTTT
CDR3: CAWSRSGNTEAFF

size: -
J: TRBJ2-3
D: -
V: TRBV18
DNA: TGTGCCAGCTCACCTGGAGATACGCAGTATTTT
CDR3: CASSPGDTQYF